These 32 T cell receptor beta chains were all obtained from the same sample, sequenced in a study of cytomegalovirus exposure and HLA in healthy donors. The PCR made use of 60 Vbeta and 13 Jbeta primers. Libraries were prepared by immunoSEQ multiplex PCR; TCRdb keeps only in-frame clonotypes and omits some of them. The repertoire has about 140,000 clones, 70% to 80% of them found once; the top ten carry 1.6%. The sequenced sample consisted of PBMCs. The source of these receptors is a female donor in good health and CMV-seronegative.

The chain has TRBV9 and TRBJ1-5; weak D call: TRBD1 (6 bases). From germline, CDR1 is SGDLS and CDR2 YYNGEE. Trimming removed 3 bases at V and 6 bases at J, with 16 bases between. The CDR3 totals 15 residues. CDR3 nucleotide sequence: TGTGCCAGCAGCGCAAGAGGACAGCGTGGTCAGCCCCAGCATTTT. The encoded protein is CASSARGQRGQPQHF. The whole variable domain, filled in from reference TRBV9 and TRBJ1-5, reads DSGVTQTPKHLITATGQRVTLRCSPRSGDLSVYWYQQSLDQGLQFLIQYYNGEERAKGNILERFSAQQFPDLHSELNLSSLELGDSALYFCASSARGQRGQPQHFGDGTRLSIL.

This chain links TRBV28 with TRBJ2-7; 7 bases agree with TRBD1. This CDR3 is 14 amino acids long. Germline V gene sequence: CDR1 MDHEN, CDR2 SYDVKM. Germline trimming cut 7 bases from V and 2 bases from J; bases unmatched to any gene: 8. Here the CDR3 reads CASTSVRGPYEQYF. The DNA for the CDR3 is TGTGCCAGCACCTCAGTTAGGGGGCCCTACGAGCAGTACTTC.

V is TRBV7-9 and J is TRBJ2-7, with D hard to call. V gave up 1 base and J gave up 4 bases, with 8 bases separating them. Germline V gene lookup returns CDR1 SEHNR and CDR2 FQNEAQ (reference sequence). The CDR3 runs to 13 residues. The CDR3 here is CASSLDTLYEQYF. Written as DNA, the CDR3 is TGTGCCAGCAGCTTAGACACATTATACGAGCAGTACTTC.

The rearrangement links TRBV7-2 to TRBJ2-1; 8 positions agree with TRBD2. Germline lookup yields CDR1 SGHTA and CDR2 FQGNSA. The V and J ends lost 2 bases and 4 bases, in that order; junction bases with no gene match: 10. The CDR3 runs 17 residues. CDR3 bases: TGTGCCAGCAGCTTAATAACTAGCGGACCCAGTTACAATGAGCAGTTCTTC. Its protein is CASSLITSGPSYNEQFF.

This chain connects TRBV7-9 to TRBJ2-7; a possible D gene is TRBD2 (7 bases). This CDR3 spans 15 amino acids. Trimming took 5 bases from V and 5 from J, leaving 19 bases between them. Germline V gene sequence: CDR1 SEHNR, CDR2 FQNEAQ (reference sequence). The CDR3 nucleotides read TGTGCCAGCAGCGCGGGGCAGGGGAGGGGCGACGAGCAGTACTTC. Translated, it gives CASSAGQGRGDEQYF.

The chain joins TRBV6-1 to TRBJ2-7, with 11 bases aligning to TRBD2. CDR1 and CDR2 (germline): MNHNS, SASEGT. Trimming cost V 3 bases and J 2 bases; bases outside gene matches: 3. The CDR3 is 15 residues long. CDR3 loop: CASSEGLADTYEQYF. The CDR3 nucleotides read TGTGCCAGCAGTGAGGGACTAGCGGACACCTACGAGCAGTACTTC.

CDR3: CASSAYRGPGNQPQHF. CDR3 in DNA: TGTGCCAGCAGCGCCTACAGGGGGCCTGGCAATCAGCCCCAGCATTTT. This rearrangement joins TRBV11-1 to TRBJ1-5, with TRBD1 identical over 9 bases. The junction had 7 bases not matched to a gene; V was cut back by 5 bases and J by 2 bases. The germline V gene encodes CDR1 SGHAT and CDR2 FQDESV (reference sequence). The CDR3 loop spans 16 amino acids.

The sample holds a few counts of this clone. V is TRBV25-1 and J is TRBJ1-1, with 9 bases identical to TRBD1. The length of the CDR3 is 14 residues. Germline V CDR1 and CDR2: MGHDK, SYGVNS. Germline trimming cut 6 bases from V and 6 bases from J; bases unmatched to any gene: 8. The DNA for the CDR3 is TGTGCCAGCAGCCCCCGGGACAGGGAGGCTGAAGCTTTCTTT. As protein: CASSPRDREAEAFF. Together with reference TRBV25-1 and TRBJ1-1, the CDR3 gives the full variable domain: EADIYQTPRYLVIGTGKKITLECSQTMGHDKMYWYQQDPGMELHLIHYSYGVNSTEKGDLSSESTVSRIRTEHFPLTLESARPSHTSQYLCASSPRDREAEAFFGQGTRLTVV.

This chain links TRBV6-1 with TRBJ2-7, with 13 bases lining up with TRBD2. The CDR3 length is 15 residues. Germline CDR1 and CDR2: MNHNS and SASEGT. J was trimmed by 2 bases and V by 6 bases; bases with no gene match: 4. The CDR3 here is CASSRGLAGAYEQYF. DNA for the CDR3: TGTGCCAGCAGCCGCGGACTAGCGGGGGCCTACGAGCAGTACTTC.

This chain connects TRBV27 to TRBJ1-2; the D is unclear. The CDR3 extends over 15 amino acids. Germline assignment: CDR1 MNHEY and CDR2 SMNVEV (reference sequence). V was pared by 8 bases and J by 1 base, with 17 bases between. This chain's CDR3 is CASSEGSTFNYGYTF. The CDR3 nucleotides are TGTGCCAGCTCCGAGGGAAGCACTTTTAACTATGGCTACACCTTC.

This clone was counted once. This chain connects TRBV5-4 to TRBJ2-4; tentative D call: TRBD2 (5 bases). The V gene's germline CDR1 is SGHNT and CDR2 YYREEE (reference sequence). Deletions cut 4 bases from V and 3 bases from J, with 17 bases between. This CDR3 has 16 residues. CDR3 nucleotides: TGTGCCAGCAGCCCCGACGTCCCTGGAGGCAAAAACATTCAGTACTTC. Protein: CASSPDVPGGKNIQYF.

The table lists this clone with a few counts. This sequence joins TRBV18 and TRBJ1-1, with D tentatively TRBD1 (6 bases). This CDR3 contains 15 residues. V dropped 4 bases and J dropped 5 bases, with 17 bases sitting between them. Germline loops: CDR1 KGHSH, CDR2 LQKENI. The CDR3 nucleotides are TGTGCCAGCTCACTAGGGGGGGCCAGGGAGACTGAAGCTTTCTTT. It translates to CASSLGGARETEAFF.

The V call is TRBV5-1, the J call TRBJ1-1; D unclear. V lost 3 bases, J lost 0 bases, and 9 bases lay in between. Germline loops: CDR1 SGHRS, CDR2 YFSETQ. This CDR3 region has 14 residues. This chain's CDR3 is CASSSVAMNTEAFF. The CDR3 coding sequence is TGCGCCAGCAGCTCCGTGGCAATGAACACTGAAGCTTTCTTT.

This chain uses TRBV29-1 with TRBJ2-5, with 12 bases that match TRBD1. CDR3 size: 16 residues. Germline CDR1 and CDR2: SQVTM and ANQGSEA. V shed 5 bases, J shed 3 bases, and the junction held 10 bases outside the gene matches. CDR3 region: CSVRDRGPGREETQYF. DNA of the CDR3: TGCAGCGTTAGGGACAGGGGGCCGGGTCGGGAAGAGACCCAGTACTTC. Based on the CDR3 plus reference TRBV29-1 and TRBJ2-5, the full variable domain is SAVISQKPSRDICQRGTSLTIQCQVDSQVTMMFWYRQQPGQSLTLIATANQGSEATYESGFVIDKFPISRPNLTFSTLTVSNMSPEDSSIYLCSVRDRGPGREETQYFGPGTRLLVL.

The J gene is TRBJ2-2, the V gene TRBV5-1, with 9 positions matching TRBD1. CDR1 SGHRS and CDR2 YFSETQ come from the germline V gene. The V and J ends lost 4 bases and 5 bases, in that order; junction bases with no gene match: 9. The CDR3 is 16 residues long. CDR3 sequence reads: CASSTGDRAGTGELFF. CDR3 nucleotides: TGCGCCAGCAGCACCGGGGACAGGGCTGGGACCGGGGAGCTGTTTTTT.

V is TRBV7-6 and J is TRBJ2-1, with 7 bases fitting TRBD1. This CDR3 spans 15 amino acids. V lost 6 bases to trimming and J lost 2 bases; unmatched junction nucleotides: 7. From germline, CDR1 is SGHVS and CDR2 FNYEAQ. The CDR3 sequence: CASSFRQGTYNEQFF. CDR3 DNA: TGTGCCAGCAGTTTCAGACAGGGAACCTACAATGAGCAGTTCTTC. Variable domain in full (rest from reference TRBV7-6 and TRBJ2-1): GAGVSQSPRYKVTKRGQDVALRCDPISGHVSLYWYRQALGQGPEFLTYFNYEAQQDKSGLPNDRFSAERPEGSISTLTIQRTEQRDSAMYRCASSFRQGTYNEQFFGPGTRLTVL.

The sample holds a few counts of this clone. V gene TRBV7-9 combines with J gene TRBJ2-1; TRBD2 matches 11 bases. Unmatched junction bases numbered 9, after V lost 5 bases and J lost 6 bases. In germline, CDR1 is SEHNR, CDR2 FQNEAQ (reference sequence). CDR3 size: 16 residues. For the CDR3, the DNA is TGTGCCAGCAGCCTTAGCGGGGGGGCCTTACCCAATGAGCAGTTCTTC. This encodes CASSLSGGALPNEQFF.

The chain employs TRBV4-1 and TRBJ2-7, with D uncertain. CDR1 is MGHRA and CDR2 is YSYEKL in the germline V gene. Trimming cost V 0 bases and J 0 bases, with 15 bases left between them. The CDR3 spans 17 residues. The CDR3 DNA reads TGCGCCAGCAGCCAAGATTCGGAGACGTTGTTCTCCTACGAGCAGTACTTC. It encodes CASSQDSETLFSYEQYF.

The chain is built from TRBV9 and TRBJ1-2; 10 bases match TRBD1. The germline V gene has CDR1 SGDLS and CDR2 YYNGEE. Losses at the gene ends were 3 bases for V and 4 bases for J; bases not matched to a gene: 6. The CDR3 is 15 residues long. The DNA for the CDR3 is TGTGCCAGCAGCGGCGGACAGGGGGAAGTCTATGGCTACACCTTC. Protein product: CASSGGQGEVYGYTF.

The chain has TRBV28 and TRBJ2-7; 10 bases fit TRBD2. This CDR3 is built from 15 residues. Germline V gene data show CDR1 as MDHEN and CDR2 as SYDVKM. Unmatched junction bases numbered 6, after V lost 2 bases and J lost 5 bases. The CDR3: CASSLAASGSHEQYF. The CDR3 DNA reads as TGTGCCAGCAGTTTAGCGGCTAGCGGGAGCCACGAGCAGTACTTC.

This chain connects TRBV4-1 to TRBJ1-1; maybe TRBD1 (5 bases). The CDR3 spans 18 residues. Trimming removed 5 bases at V and 3 bases at J, with 25 bases between. The germline V gene has CDR1 MGHRA and CDR2 YSYEKL. For the CDR3, the DNA is TGCGCCAGCAGCTTACATAACCCGAATCAGGGTACGGACACTGAAGCTTTCTTT. It codes for CASSLHNPNQGTDTEAFF.

This clone has only one observation. One junction end does not reproduce the germline sequence, and a read error may be involved. The CDR3 is CASSYGEGTGVNF. CDR3 sequence (DNA): TGTGCCAGCAGTTACGGAGAAGGGACAGGGGTAAACTTC. J is TRBJ2-5 and V is TRBV6-6, with 10 bases aligning to TRBD1. The germline V gene encodes CDR1 MNHNY and CDR2 SVGAGI (reference sequence). This CDR3 is 13 amino acids long.

The genes are TRBV19 and TRBJ1-6, with TRBD1 matching 9 bases. With V trimmed by 5 bases and J by 7 bases, 3 bases remained unmatched. Germline V gene data show CDR1 as LNHDA and CDR2 as SQIVND (reference sequence). The CDR3 loop spans 14 amino acids. The CDR3 coding sequence is TGTGCCAGTAGTTTGACAGGGGGGAATTCACCCCTCCACTTT. Translated: CASSLTGGNSPLHF.

This clone was observed once. The chain couples TRBV5-1 to TRBJ2-3; 7 nucleotides match TRBD2. CDR1 is SGHRS, CDR2 YFSETQ, per germline. J lost 0 bases, V lost 4 bases, and 17 bases had no gene match. This CDR3 comprises 19 residues. This chain's CDR3 is CASSMDPGDWGGSTDTQYF. The CDR3 bases are TGCGCCAGCAGCATGGACCCCGGAGATTGGGGGGGAAGCACAGATACGCAGTATTTT.

The genes are TRBV27 and TRBJ2-5; 7 bases are a match to TRBD2. The J segment lost 5 bases and the V segment lost 6 bases, leaving 0 bases of the junction unmatched. Germline V lookup: CDR1 MNHEY, CDR2 SMNVEV (reference sequence). The CDR3 has 11 residues. In nucleotides, the CDR3 is TGTGCCAGCAGAGCGGGGGAGACCCAGTACTTC. This encodes CASRAGETQYF.

This sequence joins TRBV11-3 and TRBJ2-7; tentative D call: TRBD1 (6 bases). The length of the CDR3 is 14 residues. Trimming removed 5 bases from V and 3 bases from J, with 14 bases in between. Germline loops: CDR1 SGHNT, CDR2 YENEEA. CDR3 nucleotide sequence: TGTGCCAGCAGCCATCCCGGGACAAGCTACGAGCAGTACTTC. It encodes CASSHPGTSYEQYF.

This chain joins TRBV6-1 and TRBJ1-5; the match to TRBD1 covers 9 bases. This CDR3 is 15 amino acids long. Germline CDR1 is MNHNS and CDR2 is SASEGT. With 1 base clipped from V and 5 bases from J, the junction kept 3 bases outside the gene matches. Here the CDR3 reads CASSEGTGVYQPQHF. The CDR3 nucleotides are TGTGCCAGCAGTGAAGGGACAGGGGTTTATCAGCCCCAGCATTTT.

This sequence joins TRBV27 and TRBJ2-6; possibly TRBD1 for D (6 bases). The CDR3 is 16 residues long. Germline lookup yields CDR1 MNHEY and CDR2 SMNVEV (reference sequence). Trimming pared 2 bases from V and 2 bases from J, leaving 10 bases between. Here the CDR3 reads CASSLRAGAGANVLTF. For the CDR3, the DNA is TGTGCCAGCAGTTTAAGGGCAGGGGCTGGGGCCAACGTCCTGACTTTC.

The chain couples TRBV6-6 to TRBJ2-2, with 9 bases lining up with TRBD1. Germline assignment: CDR1 MNHNY and CDR2 SVGAGI (reference sequence). The J segment lost 6 bases and the V segment lost 2 bases, leaving 4 bases of the junction unmatched. The CDR3 loop spans 15 amino acids. The DNA of the CDR3 is TGTGCCAGCAGTTACCACAGGGGGCAGGCCGGGGAGCTGTTTTTT. This translates into CASSYHRGQAGELFF.

This clone was picked up a small number of times. The rearrangement joins TRBV4-1 to TRBJ1-4; TRBD1 aligns across 8 bases. V trimming: 0 bases; J trimming: 8 bases; junction bases outside the gene matches: 5. Germline CDR1 reads MGHRA; CDR2 reads YSYEKL. CDR3 length equals 15 residues. The CDR3 region has the DNA TGCGCCAGCAGCCAAGATCCAGGGGGCTGGGAAAAACTGTTTTTT. Amino acid sequence: CASSQDPGGWEKLFF.

This chain joins TRBV27 and TRBJ2-2; TRBD2 is a possible D gene (5 bases). From germline, CDR1 is MNHEY and CDR2 SMNVEV (reference sequence). Trimming cost V 5 bases and J 5 bases, with 18 bases left between them. The length of the CDR3 is 16 residues. The CDR3 DNA follows: TGTGCCAGCAGTCTCGTTGGGGAGCGCATTACCGGGGAGCTGTTTTTT. Encoded protein: CASSLVGERITGELFF.

This clone was counted a few times. The chain employs TRBV19 and TRBJ1-1; 8 nucleotides line up with TRBD1. With V trimmed by 8 bases and J by 7 bases, 3 bases remained unmatched. The CDR3 runs 11 residues. CDR1 is LNHDA and CDR2 is SQIVND in the germline V gene (reference sequence). CDR3 nucleotides: TGTGCCAGTCAGGGGGCCTGTGAAGCTTTCTTT. Translated, it gives CASQGACEAFF.